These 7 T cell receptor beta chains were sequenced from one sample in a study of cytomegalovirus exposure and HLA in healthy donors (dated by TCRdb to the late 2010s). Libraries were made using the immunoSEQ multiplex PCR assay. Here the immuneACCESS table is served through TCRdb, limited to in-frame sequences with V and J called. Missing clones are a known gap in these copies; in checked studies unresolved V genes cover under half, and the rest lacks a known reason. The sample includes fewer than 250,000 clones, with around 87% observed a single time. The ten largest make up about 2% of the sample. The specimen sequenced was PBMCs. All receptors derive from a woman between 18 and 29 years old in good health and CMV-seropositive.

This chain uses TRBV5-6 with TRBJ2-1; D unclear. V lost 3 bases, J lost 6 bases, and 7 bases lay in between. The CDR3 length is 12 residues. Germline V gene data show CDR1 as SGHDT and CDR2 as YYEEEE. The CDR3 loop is CASSSVGNEQFF. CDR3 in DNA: TGTGCCAGCAGCTCGGTCGGCAATGAGCAGTTCTTC.

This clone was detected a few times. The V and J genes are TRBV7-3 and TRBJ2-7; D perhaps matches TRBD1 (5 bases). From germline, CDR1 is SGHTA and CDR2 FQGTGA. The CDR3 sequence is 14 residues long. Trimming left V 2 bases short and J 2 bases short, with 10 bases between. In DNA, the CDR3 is TGTGCCAGCAGCTTATTGGCGGACACCTACGAGCAGTACTTC. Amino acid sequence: CASSLLADTYEQYF. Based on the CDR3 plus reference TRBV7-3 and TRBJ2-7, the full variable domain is GAGVSQTPSNKVTEKGKYVELRCDPISGHTALYWYRQSLGQGPEFLIYFQGTGAADDSGLPNDRFFAVRPEGSVSTLKIQRTERGDSAVYLCASSLLADTYEQYFGPGTRLTVT.

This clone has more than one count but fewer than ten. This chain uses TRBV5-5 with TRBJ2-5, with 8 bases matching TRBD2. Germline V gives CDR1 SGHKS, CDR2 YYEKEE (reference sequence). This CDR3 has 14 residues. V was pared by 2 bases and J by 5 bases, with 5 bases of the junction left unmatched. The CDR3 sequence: CASSFMTGGETQYF. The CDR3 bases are TGTGCCAGCAGCTTTATGACGGGAGGGGAGACCCAGTACTTC.

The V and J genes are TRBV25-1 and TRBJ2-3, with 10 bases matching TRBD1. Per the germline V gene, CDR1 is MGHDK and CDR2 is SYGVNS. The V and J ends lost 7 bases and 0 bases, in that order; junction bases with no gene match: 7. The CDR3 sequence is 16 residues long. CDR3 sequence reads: CASTGGTGDSTDTQYF. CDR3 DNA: TGTGCCAGCACGGGGGGGACAGGGGATAGCACAGATACGCAGTATTTT.

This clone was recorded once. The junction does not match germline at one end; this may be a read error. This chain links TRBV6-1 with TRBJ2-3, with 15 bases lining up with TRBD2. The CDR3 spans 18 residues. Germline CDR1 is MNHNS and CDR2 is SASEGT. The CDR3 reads CASREGLAGGRSTDTQYF. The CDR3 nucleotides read TGTGCCAGCAGGGAAGGACTAGCGGGAGGGAGGAGCACAGATACGCAGTATTTT.

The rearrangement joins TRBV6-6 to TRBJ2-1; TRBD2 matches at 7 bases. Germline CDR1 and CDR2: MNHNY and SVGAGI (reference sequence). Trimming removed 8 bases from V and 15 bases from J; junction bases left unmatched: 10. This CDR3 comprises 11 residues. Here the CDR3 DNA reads TGTGCCAGCCTGGGAGGGGTAATTTGGTTCTTC. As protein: CASLGGVIWFF.

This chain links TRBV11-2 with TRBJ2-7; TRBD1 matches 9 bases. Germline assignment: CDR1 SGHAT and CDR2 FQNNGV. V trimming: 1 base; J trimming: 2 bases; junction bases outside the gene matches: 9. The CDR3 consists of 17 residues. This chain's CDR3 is CASSLGPGTGLPYEQYF. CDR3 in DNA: TGTGCCAGCAGCTTAGGTCCCGGGACAGGGCTTCCCTACGAGCAGTACTTC.